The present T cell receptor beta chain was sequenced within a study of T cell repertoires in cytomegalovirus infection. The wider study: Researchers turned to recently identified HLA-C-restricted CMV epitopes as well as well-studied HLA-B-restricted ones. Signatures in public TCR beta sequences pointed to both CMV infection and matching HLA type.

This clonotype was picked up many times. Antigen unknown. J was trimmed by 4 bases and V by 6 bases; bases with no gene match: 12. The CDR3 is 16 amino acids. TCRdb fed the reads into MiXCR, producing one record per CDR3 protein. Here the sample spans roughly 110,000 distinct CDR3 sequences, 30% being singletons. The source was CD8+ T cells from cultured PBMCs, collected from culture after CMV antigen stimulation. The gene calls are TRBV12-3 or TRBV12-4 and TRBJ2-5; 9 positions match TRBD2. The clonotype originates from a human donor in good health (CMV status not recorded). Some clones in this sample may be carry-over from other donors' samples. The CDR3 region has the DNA TGTGCCAGCAGATCCCTTGGCGGGGGGGCCGGAGAGACCCAGTACTTC. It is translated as CASRSLGGGAGETQYF.